This passage covers 18 T cell receptor beta chains from one sample sequenced in a study of OX40 agonist ivuxolimab in advanced cancers. Library generation was performed with the immunoSEQ multiplex PCR assay. TCRdb provides this immuneACCESS table in a form limited to in-frame rearrangements. Some clones are lacking; in checked studies, under half of them reflect an unresolved V gene, and why the rest are absent is not known. The table for this sample lists approximately 98,000 clones; about 91% of them were counted only once. The ten largest clones add up to approximately 0.63% of the sample. This material consisted of CD4+ or CD8+ T cells sorted from blood, taken in a trial of the OX40 agonist ivuxolimab. The receptors come from an adult with an advanced solid tumor such as melanoma, head and neck, liver or kidney cancer.

This chain uses TRBV5-1 with TRBJ2-1, with 9 positions matching TRBD1. CDR1 is SGHRS, CDR2 YFSETQ, per germline. This CDR3 is 14 amino acids long. After removal of 3 bases from V and 8 bases from J, the junction contained 6 bases not matched to a gene. CDR3 protein: CASSSGTGWDEQFF. CDR3 nucleotides: TGCGCCAGCAGCTCCGGGACAGGGTGGGATGAGCAGTTCTTC.

The chain has TRBV5-4 and TRBJ1-1; 10 bases align to TRBD1. CDR3 length equals 16 residues. V shed 3 bases and J 2 bases; nucleotides not matched to a gene: 7. The germline V gene encodes CDR1 SGHNT and CDR2 YYREEE (reference sequence). The CDR3 coding sequence is TGTGCCAGCAGCTCCCGGGACAGGGGATCTAACACTGAAGCTTTCTTT. Translation: CASSSRDRGSNTEAFF.

The J gene is TRBJ2-5, the V gene TRBV18; 7 bases are a match to TRBD1. The J segment lost 1 base and the V segment lost 6 bases, leaving 8 bases of the junction unmatched. Looked up from germline, CDR1 is KGHSH and CDR2 is LQKENI. The CDR3 consists of 15 residues. CDR3 sequence: CASSRGQERQETQYF. CDR3 nucleotides: TGTGCCAGCTCCCGCGGACAGGAGCGCCAAGAGACCCAGTACTTC.

This chain links TRBV10-3 with TRBJ1-1, with D uncertain. Germline CDR1 and CDR2: ENHRY and SYGVKD. The CDR3 covers 14 residues. V was shortened by 8 bases and J by 1 base, with 14 bases between the two germline ends. The CDR3 is CAIQAGPANTEAFF. CDR3 nucleotide sequence: TGTGCCATCCAAGCCGGGCCAGCGAACACTGAAGCTTTCTTT.

This chain uses TRBV5-1 with TRBJ2-2; D is possibly TRBD1 or TRBD2 (5 bases each). V was pared by 4 bases and J by 4 bases, with 14 bases between. Per germline, CDR1 SGHRS and CDR2 YFSETQ. The CDR3 has 15 amino acids. The CDR3 DNA sequence: TGCGCCAGCAGCCTCGGGACGGTGGGCACCGGGGAGCTGTTTTTT. Translation: CASSLGTVGTGELFF.

The chain combines TRBV14 with TRBJ2-2, with 9 bases identical to TRBD1. Per germline, CDR1 SGHDN and CDR2 FVKESK. J lost 2 bases, V lost 5 bases, and 6 bases had no gene match. CDR3 size: 16 residues. The DNA of the CDR3 is TGTGCCAGCAGCAACCGACAGGGGGGAAACACCGGGGAGCTGTTTTTT. Translation gives CASSNRQGGNTGELFF.

V gene TRBV5-1 combines with J gene TRBJ1-5, with TRBD1 as a possible D gene (5 bases). The V end lost 4 bases, the J end lost 1 base, and 12 bases lay between the germline ends. CDR1 SGHRS and CDR2 YFSETQ come from the germline V gene. There are 15 residues in the CDR3. CDR3 amino acids: CASSTGDGSNQPQHF. In DNA form, the CDR3 reads TGCGCCAGCAGCACGGGGGACGGCAGCAATCAGCCCCAGCATTTT.

The V call is TRBV7-2, the J call TRBJ1-4; no clear D. This CDR3 has 13 residues. The V end lost 2 bases, the J end lost 7 bases, and 8 bases lay between the germline ends. The germline gives CDR1 SGHTA, CDR2 FQGNSA. CDR3 coding DNA: TGTGCCAGCAGCTTAACGTTCGCTGAAAAACTGTTTTTT. It specifies CASSLTFAEKLFF.

The chain is built from TRBV7-3 and TRBJ2-3; a possible D gene is TRBD2 (5 bases). This CDR3 contains 13 residues. Trimming removed 4 bases at V and 4 bases at J, with 9 bases between. The germline V gene has CDR1 SGHTA and CDR2 FQGTGA. CDR3 sequence reads: CASSSIGADTQYF. CDR3 nucleotides: TGTGCCAGCAGCTCGATCGGGGCAGATACGCAGTATTTT.

The chain is built from TRBV14 and TRBJ1-2, with 7 bases lining up with TRBD1. CDR1 SGHDN and CDR2 FVKESK come from the germline V gene. The CDR3 is 16 amino acids. J gave up 0 bases and V 4 bases, and 8 bases lay outside the gene matches. This chain's CDR3 is CASSLPGQPPNYGYTF. CDR3 coding DNA: TGTGCCAGCAGCCTCCCGGGACAGCCTCCTAACTATGGCTACACCTTC.

The rearrangement links TRBV18 to TRBJ1-5, with TRBD1 identical over 9 bases. Germline CDR1 is KGHSH and CDR2 is LQKENI. V was clipped by 6 bases and J by 9 bases; unmatched bases: 9. The CDR3 extends over 14 amino acids. The CDR3 protein is CASSKGQGQRPQHF. DNA of the CDR3: TGTGCCAGCTCTAAAGGACAGGGGCAAAGGCCCCAGCATTTT. Using reference TRBV18 and TRBJ1-5 for the parts outside the CDR3, the full variable domain is NAGVMQNPRHLVRRRGQEARLRCSPMKGHSHVYWYRQLPEEGLKFMVYLQKENIIDESGMPKERFSAEFPKEGPSILRIQQVVRGDSAAYFCASSKGQGQRPQHFGDGTRLSIL.

The CDR3 reads CASSSTGGFADTQYF. The CDR3 nucleotides read TGTGCCAGCAGCTCGACAGGAGGGTTCGCAGATACGCAGTATTTT. The chain couples TRBV7-9 to TRBJ2-3; D possibly uses TRBD1 or TRBD2 (6 bases each). CDR1 is SEHNR, CDR2 FQNEAQ, per germline (reference sequence). CDR3 length: 15 residues. V was pared by 4 bases and J by 4 bases, with 15 bases between.

Only a few counts were recorded for this clone. This sequence joins TRBV5-1 and TRBJ2-7, with 7 bases identical to TRBD1. The CDR3 is 15 residues long. In germline, CDR1 is SGHRS, CDR2 YFSETQ. J was trimmed by 2 bases and V by 4 bases; bases with no gene match: 9. For the CDR3, the DNA is TGCGCCAGCAGCCCCCGGACAGGCCTGACCTACGAGCAGTACTTC. It specifies CASSPRTGLTYEQYF.

The chain has TRBV6-1 and TRBJ1-2, with D tentatively TRBD1 (5 bases). The CDR3 contains 14 residues. CDR1 is MNHNS, CDR2 SASEGT, per germline. Trimming removed 5 bases from V and 5 bases from J, with 15 bases in between. The CDR3 sequence: CASSIGTEIYGYTF. CDR3 DNA sequence: TGTGCCAGCAGTATTGGGACGGAAATTTATGGCTACACCTTC.

The V and J genes are TRBV5-6 and TRBJ2-5, with D hard to call. Trimming took off 0 bases at V and 1 base at J, with 10 bases between the two ends. Germline CDR1 is SGHDT and CDR2 is YYEEEE. The CDR3 has 15 residues. The CDR3 protein is CASSLGAVRQETQYF. The CDR3 DNA is TGTGCCAGCAGCTTGGGGGCGGTCCGCCAAGAGACCCAGTACTTC.

Written as DNA, the CDR3 is TGTGCCAGCAGCACGACACCGACAGGGAACGGTGAGCAGTTCTTC. Its protein product is CASSTTPTGNGEQFF. V gene TRBV27 combines with J gene TRBJ2-1; 7 nucleotides line up with TRBD1. The CDR3 runs to 15 residues. J gave up 9 bases and V 6 bases, and 14 bases lay outside the gene matches. Germline V CDR1 and CDR2: MNHEY, SMNVEV (reference sequence).

The rearrangement links TRBV5-8 to TRBJ2-1; 9 nucleotides match TRBD1. CDR3 length equals 17 residues. Germline values: CDR1 SGHTS, CDR2 YDEGEE. The J segment lost 7 bases and the V segment lost 2 bases, leaving 13 bases of the junction unmatched. In nucleotides, the CDR3 is TGTGCCAGCAGCTTCAGCCTTACTTGGACAGGGGAGAATGAGCAGTTCTTC. Amino acid sequence: CASSFSLTWTGENEQFF.

This clone was seen once. J is TRBJ2-2 and V is TRBV30; 11 bases line up with TRBD2. Germline V gene lookup returns CDR1 GTSNPN and CDR2 SVGIG (reference sequence). The V gene end was trimmed by 4 bases and the J gene end by 4 bases; junction bases not matched to a gene: 2. The length of the CDR3 is 14 residues. CDR3 region: CAWTGTSGTGELFF. For the CDR3, the DNA is TGTGCCTGGACCGGGACTAGCGGCACCGGGGAGCTGTTTTTT. Combining the CDR3 with reference TRBV30 and TRBJ2-2 gives the whole variable domain SQTIHQWPATLVQPVGSPLSLECTVEGTSNPNLYWYRQAAGRGLQLLFYSVGIGQISSEVPQNLSASRPQDRQFILSSKKLLLSDSGFYLCAWTGTSGTGELFFGEGSRLTVL.